This TCR beta chain is from a study of CD8 T cells in Susac syndrome. Study-level information: When blood was collected, patients with Susac syndrome were therapy-naive, were taking corticosteroids, or were receiving intravenous immunoglobulin alone.

Random hexamers were used to reverse transcribe the RNA input (roughly 0.5 to 1 ug). An immunoSEQ multiplex PCR amplified TCR beta CDR3 over 54 Vbeta and 13 Jbeta. TCRdb reanalysed the immunoSEQ multiplex PCR reads using MiXCR and keeps one entry per CDR3 protein. Of tens of thousands of distinct CDR3 sequences listed, roughly 94% were seen once; the top ten hold about 0.5%. V dropped 10 bases and J dropped 5 bases, with 14 bases sitting between them. The V gene's germline CDR1 is MNHEY and CDR2 SVGEGT. The CDR3 is 12 amino acids. The gene calls are TRBV6-2 or TRBV6-3 and TRBJ1-1; D unclear. The sequencing sample was made of CD8+ T cells from PBMCs. The TCR sequence derives from a human donor with Susac syndrome. For the CDR3, the DNA is TGTGCCACCCGTTTGGGAGAGACTGAAGCTTTCTTT. Protein sequence: CATRLGETEAFF.